The present T cell receptor (beta chain) was sequenced within a study of CD8 T cells in Susac syndrome (dated by TCRdb to about 2019). For the wider study: Repertoire sequencing was used to test whether CD8+ T cell activation and differentiation in Susac syndrome was antigen driven. Overall study outcomes, separate from this receptor: The number of individuals in the TCR sequencing and HLA analysis was recognized as being relatively small.

RNA was extracted using the RNeasy kit, and roughly 0.5 to 1 ug of the RNA was reverse transcribed with random hexamers. The immunoSEQ multiplex PCR assay, which covers 54 Vbeta and 13 Jbeta segments, was used to amplify TCR beta CDR3 regions. To correct PCR amplification bias, a synthetic template baseline was used for both primer optimization and computational correction. The authors processed their data as follows. Reads were annotated to V, D and J genes according to IMGT and were analyzed with immunoSEQ Analyzer, with only productive sequences retained. Clonality was calculated as one minus the Shannon entropy normalized by log2 of the number of productive unique sequences. For each patient and control, public and private clones were evaluated among the 100 most prevalent clones. Clones were defined as Susac-specific when absent from the healthy and MS cohorts, from over 950 published viral clones and from other ImmuneACCESS disease sequences. TCRdb took the public reads, trimmed them with fastp at Q25, ran MiXCR for clone calling and kept in-frame beta chains. Under each unique CDR3 protein, matching rows form one entry showing the most common genes and DNA. None of the V and J calls come from the authors' own analysis; TCRdb made them. The sample includes roughly 130,000 distinct CDR3 sequences, with 90% to 95% observed a single time. The top ten clones comprise roughly 0.12% of the sample.

Remarks on this clonotype: Its antigen is not yet known. No base-level quality is on record; no much larger clone is a single base apart.

Peripheral blood CD8+ and CD4+ T cells from healthy donors, Susac syndrome patients and multiple sclerosis patients were profiled using high-throughput TCR beta sequencing. Healthy donors were age- and sex-matched controls. Bulk CD8+ and CD4+ T cells were purified magnetically by negative isolation, whereas CD8+ TEMRA cells were enriched by FACS. Blood was drawn into EDTA tubes, processed within 24 hours, and PBMCs were isolated by density gradient centrifugation. PBMCs destined for TCR sequencing were cryopreserved in liquid nitrogen and later thawed in a 37 °C water bath. Purity of sorted or isolated CD4+, CD8+ and CD8+ TEMRA cells was at least 90%. Inclusive of the bounding cysteine and phenylalanine, the CDR3 is 12 residues long. Only the CDR3 DNA is retained, 36 bases long and in frame from the first base. The germline V gene provides CDR1 SGHDN and CDR2 FVKESK. V and J lose 4 bases and 3 bases, and a span of 7 bases separates them.

The receptor was derived from a human donor in good health. The sequenced material came from CD4+ T cells from PBMCs. The chain was built from TRBV14 and TRBJ2-7; there is no confident call for the D gene. CDR3 protein: CASSPAGYEQYF. DNA sequence: TGTGCCAGCAGCCCTGCAGGCTACGAGCAGTACTTC.